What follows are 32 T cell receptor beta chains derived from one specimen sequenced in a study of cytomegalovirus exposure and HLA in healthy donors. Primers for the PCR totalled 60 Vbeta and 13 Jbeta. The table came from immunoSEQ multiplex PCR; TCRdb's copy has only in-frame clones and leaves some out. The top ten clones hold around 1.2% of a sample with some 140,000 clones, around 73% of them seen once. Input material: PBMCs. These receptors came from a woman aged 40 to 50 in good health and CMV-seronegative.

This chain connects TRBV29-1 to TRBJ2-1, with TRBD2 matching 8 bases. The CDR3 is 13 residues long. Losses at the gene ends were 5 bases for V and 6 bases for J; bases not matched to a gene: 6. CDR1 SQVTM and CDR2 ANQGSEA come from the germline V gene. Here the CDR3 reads CSVRYGGANEQFF. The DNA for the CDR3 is TGCAGCGTTAGGTACGGGGGGGCCAATGAGCAGTTCTTC.

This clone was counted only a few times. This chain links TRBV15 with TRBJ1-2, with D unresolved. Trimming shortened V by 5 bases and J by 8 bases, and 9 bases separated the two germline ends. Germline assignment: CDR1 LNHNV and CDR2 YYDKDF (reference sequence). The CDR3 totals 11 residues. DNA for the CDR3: TGTGCCACCAGCGATCCCGCGGGCTACACCTTC. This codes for CATSDPAGYTF.

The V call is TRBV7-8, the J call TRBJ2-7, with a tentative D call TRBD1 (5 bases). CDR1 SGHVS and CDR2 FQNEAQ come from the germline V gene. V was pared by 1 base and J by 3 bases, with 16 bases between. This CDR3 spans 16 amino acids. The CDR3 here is CASSLVGEGASYEQYF. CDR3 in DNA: TGTGCCAGCAGCTTAGTTGGTGAAGGGGCCAGCTACGAGCAGTACTTC.

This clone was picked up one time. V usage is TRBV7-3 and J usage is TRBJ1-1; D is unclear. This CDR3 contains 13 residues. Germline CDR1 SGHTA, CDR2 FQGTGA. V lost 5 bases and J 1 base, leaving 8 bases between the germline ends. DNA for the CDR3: TGTGCCAGCAGCCGGGAAGAGAACACTGAAGCTTTCTTT. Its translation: CASSREENTEAFF.

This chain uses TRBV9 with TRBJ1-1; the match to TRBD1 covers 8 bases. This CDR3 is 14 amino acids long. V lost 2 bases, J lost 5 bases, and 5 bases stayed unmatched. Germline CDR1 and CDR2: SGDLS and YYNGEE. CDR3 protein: CASSVGNRGTEAFF. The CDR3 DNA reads TGTGCCAGCAGCGTGGGGAACAGGGGGACTGAAGCTTTCTTT.

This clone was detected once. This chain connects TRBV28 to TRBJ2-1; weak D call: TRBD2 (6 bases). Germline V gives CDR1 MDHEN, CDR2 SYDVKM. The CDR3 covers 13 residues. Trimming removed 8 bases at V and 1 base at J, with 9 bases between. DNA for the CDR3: TGTGCCAGCGGGGGGTCATCCTACAATGAGCAGTTCTTC. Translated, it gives CASGGSSYNEQFF.

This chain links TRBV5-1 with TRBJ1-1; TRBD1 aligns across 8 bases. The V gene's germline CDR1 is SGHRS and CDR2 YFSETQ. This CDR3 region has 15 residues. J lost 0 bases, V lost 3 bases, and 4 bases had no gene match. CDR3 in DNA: TGCGCCAGCAGCTCGCCGGGACAGGTGAACACTGAAGCTTTCTTT. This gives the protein CASSSPGQVNTEAFF.

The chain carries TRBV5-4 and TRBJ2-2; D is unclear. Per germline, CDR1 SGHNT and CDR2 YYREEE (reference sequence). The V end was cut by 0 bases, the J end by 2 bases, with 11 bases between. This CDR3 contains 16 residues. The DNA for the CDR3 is TGTGCCAGCAGCTTGGGGGCCAGAACTAACACCGGGGAGCTGTTTTTT. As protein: CASSLGARTNTGELFF. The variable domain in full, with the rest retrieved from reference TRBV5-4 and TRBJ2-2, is ETGVTQSPTHLIKTRGQQVTLRCSSQSGHNTVSWYQQALGQGPQFIFQYYREEENGRGNFPPRFSGLQFPNYSSELNVNALELDDSALYLCASSLGARTNTGELFFGEGSRLTVL.

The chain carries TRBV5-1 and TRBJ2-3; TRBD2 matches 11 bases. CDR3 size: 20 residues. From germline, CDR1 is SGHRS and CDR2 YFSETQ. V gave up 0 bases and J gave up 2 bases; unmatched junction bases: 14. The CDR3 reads CASSLDPSGGFVSHTDTQYF. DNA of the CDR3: TGCGCCAGCAGCTTGGACCCTAGCGGGGGGTTTGTTTCCCACACAGATACGCAGTATTTT.

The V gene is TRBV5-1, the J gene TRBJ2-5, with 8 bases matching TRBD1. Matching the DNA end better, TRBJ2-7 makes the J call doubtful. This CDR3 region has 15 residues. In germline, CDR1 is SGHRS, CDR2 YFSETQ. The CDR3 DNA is TGCGCCAGCAGCTCACCACAGGGGGTAGGCTACGAGCAGTACTTC. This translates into CASSSPQGVGYEQYF.

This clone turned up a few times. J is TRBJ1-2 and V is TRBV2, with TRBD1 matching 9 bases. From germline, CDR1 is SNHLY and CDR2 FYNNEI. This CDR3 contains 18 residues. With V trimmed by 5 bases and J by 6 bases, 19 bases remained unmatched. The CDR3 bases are TGTGCCAGCAGTTCATCCGGGACAGGGTTTTTTGATGTGGATGGCTACACCTTC. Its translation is CASSSSGTGFFDVDGYTF.

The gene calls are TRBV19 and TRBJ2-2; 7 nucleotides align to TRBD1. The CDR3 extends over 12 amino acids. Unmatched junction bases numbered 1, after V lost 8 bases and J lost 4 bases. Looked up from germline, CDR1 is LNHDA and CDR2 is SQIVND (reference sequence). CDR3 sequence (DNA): TGTGCCAGTTACAGGGGCACCGGGGAGCTGTTTTTT. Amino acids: CASYRGTGELFF.

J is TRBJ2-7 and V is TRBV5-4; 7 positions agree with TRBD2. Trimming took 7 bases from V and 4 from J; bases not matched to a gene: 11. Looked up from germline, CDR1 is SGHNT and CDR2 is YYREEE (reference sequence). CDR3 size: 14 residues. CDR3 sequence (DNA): TGTGCCAGCTCAGTCTCGGGGGGAGCGTACGAGCAGTACTTC. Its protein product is CASSVSGGAYEQYF.

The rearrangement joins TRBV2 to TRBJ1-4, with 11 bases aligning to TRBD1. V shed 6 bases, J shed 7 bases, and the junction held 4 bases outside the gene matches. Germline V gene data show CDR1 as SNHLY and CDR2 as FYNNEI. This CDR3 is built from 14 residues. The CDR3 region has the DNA TGTGCCAGCAGAACCGGGACAGGGGGTGAAAAACTGTTTTTT. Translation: CASRTGTGGEKLFF.

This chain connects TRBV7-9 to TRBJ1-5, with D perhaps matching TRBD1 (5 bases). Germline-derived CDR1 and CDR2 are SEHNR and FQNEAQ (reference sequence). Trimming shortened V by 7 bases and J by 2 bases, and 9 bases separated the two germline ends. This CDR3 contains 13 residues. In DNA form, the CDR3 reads TGTGCCAGCACCATGGGGCGCAATCAGCCCCAGCATTTT. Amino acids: CASTMGRNQPQHF.

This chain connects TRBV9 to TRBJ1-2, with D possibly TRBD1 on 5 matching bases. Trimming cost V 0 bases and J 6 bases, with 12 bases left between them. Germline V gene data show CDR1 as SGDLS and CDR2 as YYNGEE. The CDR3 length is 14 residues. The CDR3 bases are TGTGCCAGCAGCGTAGATGCGGGGGTACATGGCTACACCTTC. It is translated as CASSVDAGVHGYTF.

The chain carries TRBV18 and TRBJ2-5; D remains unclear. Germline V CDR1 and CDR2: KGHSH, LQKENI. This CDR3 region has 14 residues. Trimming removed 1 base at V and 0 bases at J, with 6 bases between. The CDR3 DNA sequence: TGTGCCAGCTCACCACAAACAGACCAAGAGACCCAGTACTTC. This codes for CASSPQTDQETQYF.

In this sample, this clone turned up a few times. The CDR3: CASSVRGQGGRNTEAFF. As DNA, the CDR3 is TGTGCCAGCAGCGTTCGGGGACAGGGCGGGCGGAACACTGAAGCTTTCTTT. The chain joins TRBV9 to TRBJ1-1; the match to TRBD1 covers 9 bases. This CDR3 region has 17 residues. V shed 2 bases, J shed 1 base, and the junction held 9 bases outside the gene matches. Germline CDR1 is SGDLS and CDR2 is YYNGEE. The complete variable domain, with remaining parts taken from reference TRBV9 and TRBJ1-1, reads DSGVTQTPKHLITATGQRVTLRCSPRSGDLSVYWYQQSLDQGLQFLIQYYNGEERAKGNILERFSAQQFPDLHSELNLSSLELGDSALYFCASSVRGQGGRNTEAFFGQGTRLTVV.

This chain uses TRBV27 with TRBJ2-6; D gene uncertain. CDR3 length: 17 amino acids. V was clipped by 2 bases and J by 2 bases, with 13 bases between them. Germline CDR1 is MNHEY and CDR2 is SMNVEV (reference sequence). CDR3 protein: CASSLTSVVAGANVLTF. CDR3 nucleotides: TGTGCCAGCAGTTTAACGTCGGTAGTTGCTGGGGCCAACGTCCTGACTTTC.

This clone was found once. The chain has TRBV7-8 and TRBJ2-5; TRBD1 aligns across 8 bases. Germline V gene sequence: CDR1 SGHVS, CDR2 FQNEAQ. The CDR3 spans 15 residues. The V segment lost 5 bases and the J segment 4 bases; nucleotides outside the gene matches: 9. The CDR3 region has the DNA TGTGCCAGCAGCACCTCGACAGGGGCAGGAGAGACCCAGTACTTC. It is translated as CASSTSTGAGETQYF. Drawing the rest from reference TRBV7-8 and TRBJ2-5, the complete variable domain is GAGVSQSPRYKVAKRGQDVALRCDPISGHVSLFWYQQALGQGPEFLTYFQNEAQLDKSGLPSDRFFAERPEGSVSTLKIQRTQQEDSAVYLCASSTSTGAGETQYFGPGTRLLVL.

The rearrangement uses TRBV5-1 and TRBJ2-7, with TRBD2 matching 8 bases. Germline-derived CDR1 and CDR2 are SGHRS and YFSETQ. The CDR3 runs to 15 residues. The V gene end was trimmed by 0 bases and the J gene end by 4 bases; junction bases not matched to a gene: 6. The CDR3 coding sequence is TGCGCCAGCAGCTTGGTGCCGGGGGGGCAGTACGAGCAGTACGTC. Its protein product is CASSLVPGGQYEQYV.

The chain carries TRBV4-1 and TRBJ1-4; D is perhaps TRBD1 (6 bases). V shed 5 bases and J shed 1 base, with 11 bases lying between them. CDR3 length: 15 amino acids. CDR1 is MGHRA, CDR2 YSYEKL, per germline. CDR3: CASSSQGLTNEKLFF. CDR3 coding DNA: TGCGCCAGCAGCTCCCAGGGGTTAACTAATGAAAAACTGTTTTTT.

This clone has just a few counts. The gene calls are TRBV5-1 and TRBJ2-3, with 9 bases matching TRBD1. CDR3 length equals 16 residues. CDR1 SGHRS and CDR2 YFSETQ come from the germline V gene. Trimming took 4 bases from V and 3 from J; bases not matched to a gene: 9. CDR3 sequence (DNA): TGCGCCAGCAGCGATCCGGGACAGGGAGGTACAGATACGCAGTATTTT. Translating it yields CASSDPGQGGTDTQYF. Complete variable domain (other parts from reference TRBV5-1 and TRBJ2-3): KAGVTQTPRYLIKTRGQQVTLSCSPISGHRSVSWYQQTPGQGLQFLFEYFSETQRNKGNFPGRFSGRQFSNSRSEMNVSTLELGDSALYLCASSDPGQGGTDTQYFGPGTRLTVL.

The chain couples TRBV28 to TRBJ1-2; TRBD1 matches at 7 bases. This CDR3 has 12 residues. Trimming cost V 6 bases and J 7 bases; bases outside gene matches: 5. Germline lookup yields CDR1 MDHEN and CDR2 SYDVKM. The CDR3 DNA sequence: TGTGCCAGCAGGCAGGGGGTGAGTGGCTACACCTTC. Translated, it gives CASRQGVSGYTF.

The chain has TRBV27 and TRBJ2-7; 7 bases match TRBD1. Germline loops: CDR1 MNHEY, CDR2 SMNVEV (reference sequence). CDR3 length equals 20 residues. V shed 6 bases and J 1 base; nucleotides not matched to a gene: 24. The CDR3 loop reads CASRRIWAPLGQRVSYEQYF. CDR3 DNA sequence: TGTGCCAGCAGGCGCATTTGGGCCCCCTTGGGACAGCGAGTATCCTACGAGCAGTACTTC.

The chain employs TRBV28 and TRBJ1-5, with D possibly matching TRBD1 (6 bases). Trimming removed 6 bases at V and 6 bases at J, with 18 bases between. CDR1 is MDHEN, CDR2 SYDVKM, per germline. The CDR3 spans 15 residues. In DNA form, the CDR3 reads TGTGCCAGCAGCCCCCCGCTACAGGGAGTTCAGCCCCAGCATTTT. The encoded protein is CASSPPLQGVQPQHF.

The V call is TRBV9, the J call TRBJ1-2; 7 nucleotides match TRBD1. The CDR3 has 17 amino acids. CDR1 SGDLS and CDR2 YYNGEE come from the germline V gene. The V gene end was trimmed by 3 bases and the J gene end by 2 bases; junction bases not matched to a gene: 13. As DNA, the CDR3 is TGTGCCAGCAGCGCAAATCGAGGGGACAGCCGAAACTATGGCTACACCTTC. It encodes CASSANRGDSRNYGYTF.

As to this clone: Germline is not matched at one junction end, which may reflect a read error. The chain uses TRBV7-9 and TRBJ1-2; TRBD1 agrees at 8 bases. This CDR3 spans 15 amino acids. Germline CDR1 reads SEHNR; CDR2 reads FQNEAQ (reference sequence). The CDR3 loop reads CSSSLVQGAQDGYTF. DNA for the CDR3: TGTTCCAGCAGCTTAGTTCAGGGGGCGCAGGATGGCTACACCTTC.

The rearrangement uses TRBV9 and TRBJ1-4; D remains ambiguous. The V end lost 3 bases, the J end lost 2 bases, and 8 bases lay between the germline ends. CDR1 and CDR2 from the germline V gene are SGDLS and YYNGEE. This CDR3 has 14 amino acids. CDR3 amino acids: CASSATTTNEKLFF. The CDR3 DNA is TGTGCCAGCAGCGCGACAACGACTAATGAAAAACTGTTTTTT.

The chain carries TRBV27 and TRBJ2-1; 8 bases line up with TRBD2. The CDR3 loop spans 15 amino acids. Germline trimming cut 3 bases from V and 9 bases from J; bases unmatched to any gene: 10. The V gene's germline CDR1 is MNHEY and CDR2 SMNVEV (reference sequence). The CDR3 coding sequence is TGTGCCAGCAGTTTTTCAACGGGGGGGCCGGGTGAGCAGTTCTTC. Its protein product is CASSFSTGGPGEQFF.

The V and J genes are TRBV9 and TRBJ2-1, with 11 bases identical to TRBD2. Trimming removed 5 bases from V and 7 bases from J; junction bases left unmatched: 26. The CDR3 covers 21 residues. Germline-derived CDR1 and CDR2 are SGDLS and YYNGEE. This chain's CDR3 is CASSKPRVQVAGGPNGNEQFF. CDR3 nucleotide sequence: TGTGCCAGCAGTAAGCCCCGGGTTCAAGTAGCGGGGGGGCCTAACGGTAATGAGCAGTTCTTC. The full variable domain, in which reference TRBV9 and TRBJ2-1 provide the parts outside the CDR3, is DSGVTQTPKHLITATGQRVTLRCSPRSGDLSVYWYQQSLDQGLQFLIQYYNGEERAKGNILERFSAQQFPDLHSELNLSSLELGDSALYFCASSKPRVQVAGGPNGNEQFFGPGTRLTVL.

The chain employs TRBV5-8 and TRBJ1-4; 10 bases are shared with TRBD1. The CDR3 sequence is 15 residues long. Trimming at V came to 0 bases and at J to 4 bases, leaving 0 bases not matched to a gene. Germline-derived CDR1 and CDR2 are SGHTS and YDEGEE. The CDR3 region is CASSLGDRGNEKLFF. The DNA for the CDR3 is TGTGCCAGCAGCTTGGGGGACAGGGGTAATGAAAAACTGTTTTTT.